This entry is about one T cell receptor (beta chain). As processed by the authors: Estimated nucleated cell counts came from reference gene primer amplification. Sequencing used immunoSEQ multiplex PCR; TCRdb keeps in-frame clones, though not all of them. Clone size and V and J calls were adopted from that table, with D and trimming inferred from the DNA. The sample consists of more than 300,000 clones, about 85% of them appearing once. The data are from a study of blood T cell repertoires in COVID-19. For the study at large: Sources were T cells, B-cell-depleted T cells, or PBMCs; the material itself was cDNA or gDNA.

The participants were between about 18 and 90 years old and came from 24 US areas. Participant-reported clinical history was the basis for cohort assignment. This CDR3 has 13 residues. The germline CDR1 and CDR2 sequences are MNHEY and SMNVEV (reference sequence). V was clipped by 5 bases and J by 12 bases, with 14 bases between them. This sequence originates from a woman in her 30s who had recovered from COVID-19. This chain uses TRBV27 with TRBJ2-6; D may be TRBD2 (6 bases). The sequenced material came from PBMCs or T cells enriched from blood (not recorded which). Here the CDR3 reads CASSGRGDSVLTF. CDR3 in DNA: TGTGCCAGCAGTGGGCGGGGTGACTCCGTCCTGACTTTC.